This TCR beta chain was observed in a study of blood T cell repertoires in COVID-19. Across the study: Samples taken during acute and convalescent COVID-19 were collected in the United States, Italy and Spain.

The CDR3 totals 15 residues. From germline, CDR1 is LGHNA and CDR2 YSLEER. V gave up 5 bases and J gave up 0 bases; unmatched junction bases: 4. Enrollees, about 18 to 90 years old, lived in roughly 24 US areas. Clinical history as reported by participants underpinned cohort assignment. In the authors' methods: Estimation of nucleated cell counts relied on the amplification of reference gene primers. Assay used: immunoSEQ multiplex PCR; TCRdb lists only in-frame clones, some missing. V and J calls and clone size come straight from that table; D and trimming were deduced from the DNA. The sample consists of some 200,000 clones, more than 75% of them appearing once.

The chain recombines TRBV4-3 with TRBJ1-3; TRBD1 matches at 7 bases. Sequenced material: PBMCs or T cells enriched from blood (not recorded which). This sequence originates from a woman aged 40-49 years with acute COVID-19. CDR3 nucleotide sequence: TGCGCCAGCAGCTCGAGACAGGGCTCTGGAAACACCATATATTTT. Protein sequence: CASSSRQGSGNTIYF.